These 2 T cell receptor beta chains were sequenced from one sample in a study of T cells in Graves' hyperthyroidism and ophthalmopathy. Authors of the study amplified TCR beta CDR3 regions from RNA transcripts. HTBI primers were the set used in a first-round RT-PCR of the TCR CDR3. TCRdb independently ran MiXCR on the multiplex PCR reads; one entry per CDR3 protein. The table has a few hundred thousand distinct CDR3 sequences, under 15% seen once. Sequencing input: blood. Receptors were obtained from a woman younger than 45 with Graves' hyperthyroidism.

This clonotype was seen many times. This chain links TRBV6-1 with TRBJ1-1; 7 bases fit TRBD1. With V trimmed by 6 bases and J by 11 bases, 6 bases remained unmatched. CDR3 length: 11 amino acids. Germline CDR1 is MNHNS and CDR2 is SASEGT. This CDR3 is CASRSTGVAFF. In DNA, the CDR3 is TGTGCCAGCAGGTCTACAGGGGTTGCTTTCTTT.

This clonotype was picked up many times. V gene TRBV11-3 combines with J gene TRBJ1-1; no clear D. CDR1 is SGHNT, CDR2 YENEEA, per germline. The ends were cut back, 5 bases at V and 2 bases at J, with 15 bases in the middle. The CDR3 loop spans 15 amino acids. This CDR3 is CASSLGGSINTEAFF. CDR3 sequence (DNA): TGTGCCAGCAGCCTAGGAGGGTCCATTAACACTGAAGCTTTCTTT. Full variable domain (missing parts from reference TRBV11-3 and TRBJ1-1): EAGVVQSPRYKIIEKKQPVAFWCNPISGHNTLYWYLQNLGQGPELLIRYENEEAVDDSQLPKDRFSAERLKGVDSTLKIQPAELGDSAVYLCASSLGGSINTEAFFGQGTRLTVV.